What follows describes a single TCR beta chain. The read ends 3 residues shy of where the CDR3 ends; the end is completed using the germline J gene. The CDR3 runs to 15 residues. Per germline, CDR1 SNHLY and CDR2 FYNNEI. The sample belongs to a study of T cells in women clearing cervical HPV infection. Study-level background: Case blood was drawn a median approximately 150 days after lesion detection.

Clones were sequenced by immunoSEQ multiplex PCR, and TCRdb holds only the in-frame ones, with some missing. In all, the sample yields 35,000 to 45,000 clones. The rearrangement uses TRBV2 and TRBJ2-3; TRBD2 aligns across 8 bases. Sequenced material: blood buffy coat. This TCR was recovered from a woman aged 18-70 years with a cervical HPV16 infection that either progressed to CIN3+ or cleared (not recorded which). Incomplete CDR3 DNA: TGTGCCAGCACTCTAGCGGGCCTAACTCAAGAGACG. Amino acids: CASTLAGLTQET. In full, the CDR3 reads CASTLAGLTQETQYF.